The next 11 T cell receptor beta chains were all read from a single sample in a study of blood T cell repertoires in COVID-19 (dated by TCRdb to about 2020). Library preparation employed the immunoSEQ multiplex PCR assay. Here the immuneACCESS table is served through TCRdb, limited to in-frame sequences with V and J called. Missing clones are a known gap in these copies; in checked studies unresolved V genes cover under half, and the rest lacks a known reason. The sample has roughly 160,000 clones on record, around four fifths of them singletons. The top ten constitute roughly 2.7% of the sample. Input material: peripheral blood. The receptors originated from an elderly woman with COVID-19, enrolled during active disease.

V and J are TRBV6-5 and TRBJ1-5; TRBD1 is a possible D gene (5 bases). This CDR3 has 13 residues. With 6 bases removed from V and 7 bases from J, the gap between germline ends came to 13 bases. Germline CDR1 is MNHEY and CDR2 is SVGAGI. CDR3 in DNA: TGTGCCAGCAGCGTCAGGGTTCAACAGCCCCAGCATTTT. It specifies CASSVRVQQPQHF.

The CDR3 spells CASSENGYEQYF. In DNA form, the CDR3 reads TGTGCCAGCAGTGAGAACGGCTACGAGCAGTACTTC. This chain joins TRBV2 and TRBJ2-7; D remains unclear. The CDR3 consists of 12 residues. Trimming removed 3 bases at V and 3 bases at J, with 6 bases between. Germline V gives CDR1 SNHLY, CDR2 FYNNEI.

J is TRBJ2-1 and V is TRBV2, with D perhaps matching TRBD1 (5 bases). The CDR3 spans 12 residues. Trimming pared 6 bases from V and 4 bases from J, leaving 7 bases between. Germline CDR1 and CDR2: SNHLY and FYNNEI. The CDR3 DNA reads TGTGCCAGCAGGCGACAGTACAATGAGCAGTTCTTC. Amino acid sequence: CASRRQYNEQFF.

The chain couples TRBV28 to TRBJ2-6; 9 nucleotides align to TRBD2. V lost 6 bases, J lost 4 bases, and 10 bases stayed unmatched. The CDR3 sequence is 17 residues long. The germline gives CDR1 MDHEN, CDR2 SYDVKM. The chain's CDR3 is CASSRLSGSLGANVLTF. The CDR3 region has the DNA TGTGCCAGCAGCCGCCTTAGCGGGAGTCTGGGGGCCAACGTCCTGACTTTC.

This sequence joins TRBV28 and TRBJ1-2; no reliable D call. Per the germline V gene, CDR1 is MDHEN and CDR2 is SYDVKM. The CDR3 consists of 14 residues. V lost 3 bases, J lost 3 bases, and 11 bases lay in between. CDR3 region: CASSFVGGDYGYTF. The CDR3 bases are TGTGCCAGCAGTTTTGTCGGCGGGGACTATGGCTACACCTTC.

This chain uses TRBV11-3 with TRBJ1-1; TRBD1 aligns across 7 bases. The CDR3 extends over 13 amino acids. The germline gives CDR1 SGHNT, CDR2 YENEEA. J gave up 4 bases and V 3 bases, and 2 bases lay outside the gene matches. CDR3 sequence (DNA): TGTGCCAGCAGCTTCCAGGGGGGCACTGAAGCTTTCTTT. This codes for CASSFQGGTEAFF.

The CDR3 is CAWDGTFGGTQYF. The CDR3 DNA follows: TGTGCCTGGGACGGGACATTCGGAGGGACCCAGTACTTC. The chain carries TRBV30 and TRBJ2-5, with D possibly being TRBD1 (6 bases). CDR1 and CDR2 (germline): GTSNPN, SVGIG (reference sequence). V dropped 5 bases and J dropped 7 bases, with 17 bases sitting between them. The CDR3 has 13 amino acids.

The V call is TRBV19, the J call TRBJ2-1; the match to TRBD1 covers 7 bases. The V gene end was trimmed by 7 bases and the J gene end by 4 bases; junction bases not matched to a gene: 13. This CDR3 is built from 16 residues. Germline V gives CDR1 LNHDA, CDR2 SQIVND (reference sequence). The CDR3 here is CASKGRQGQRYNEQFF. In DNA, the CDR3 is TGTGCCAGTAAAGGGAGACAGGGTCAGAGATACAATGAGCAGTTCTTC. Supplemented by reference TRBV19 and TRBJ2-1, the full variable domain reads DGGITQSPKYLFRKEGQNVTLSCEQNLNHDAMYWYRQDPGQGLRLIYYSQIVNDFQKGDIAEGYSVSREKKESFPLTVTSAQKNPTAFYLCASKGRQGQRYNEQFFGPGTRLTVL.

The chain combines TRBV28 with TRBJ2-2; perhaps TRBD2 as D (5 bases). This CDR3 is 13 amino acids long. V lost 7 bases, J lost 5 bases, and 11 bases lay in between. CDR1 is MDHEN and CDR2 is SYDVKM in the germline V gene. CDR3 coding DNA: TGTGCCAGCACCATACCGGGGACCGGGGAGCTGTTTTTT. As protein: CASTIPGTGELFF.

This chain joins TRBV5-1 and TRBJ2-1, with 10 positions matching TRBD2. CDR3 length: 16 amino acids. V shed 3 bases and J 5 bases; nucleotides not matched to a gene: 8. Germline CDR1 reads SGHRS; CDR2 reads YFSETQ. CDR3 sequence: CASSYTSGNQNNEQFF. The CDR3 region has the DNA TGCGCCAGCAGCTATACTAGCGGGAACCAAAACAATGAGCAGTTCTTC.

CDR3 sequence: CAISEQGLILNTGELFF. CDR3 bases: TGTGCCATCAGTGAACAAGGACTGATTCTTAACACCGGGGAGCTGTTTTTT. This chain links TRBV10-3 with TRBJ2-2; D might be TRBD2 (5 bases). The germline CDR1 and CDR2 sequences are ENHRY and SYGVKD. The CDR3 extends over 17 amino acids. Trimming cost V 3 bases and J 2 bases, with 16 bases left between them.